The 21 T cell receptor beta chains below come from one sample, sequenced in a study of shared clonotypes between healthy human individuals. Sequencing was performed with immunoSEQ multiplex PCR; in TCRdb, only in-frame clones are kept and a portion is missing. There are 850,000 to 1,200,000 clones in the sample; about 75% occur only once, and approximately 1.5% lies in the top ten. Material for sequencing was memory CD4+ T cells sorted from blood. Subset in this sample: CD45RA-negative fraction. These receptors came from a man between 18 and 35 years old in good health.

The chain links TRBV2 to TRBJ1-2, with D possibly matching TRBD1 (6 bases). The CDR3 has 14 amino acids. Germline V gene sequence: CDR1 SNHLY, CDR2 FYNNEI. Trimming left V 3 bases short and J 8 bases short, with 16 bases between. The CDR3 is CASSDDLQGGGYTF. Here the CDR3 DNA reads TGTGCCAGCAGTGATGACTTACAGGGCGGGGGCTACACCTTC.

V usage is TRBV13 and J usage is TRBJ2-5, with 9 bases aligning to TRBD1. J was trimmed by 3 bases and V by 6 bases; bases with no gene match: 2. The CDR3 loop spans 13 amino acids. In germline, CDR1 is PRHDT, CDR2 FYEKMQ (reference sequence). The CDR3 protein is CASSWDREETQYF. The CDR3 region has the DNA TGTGCCAGCAGTTGGGACAGGGAAGAGACCCAGTACTTC. Looking up the rest from reference TRBV13 and TRBJ2-5 gives the full variable domain: AAGVIQSPRHLIKEKRETATLKCYPIPRHDTVYWYQQGPGQDPQFLISFYEKMQSDKGSIPDRFSAQQFSDYHSELNMSSLELGDSALYFCASSWDREETQYFGPGTRLLVL.

The CDR3 region is CASSQDSGSGEQYF. The CDR3, as DNA: TGCGCCAGCAGCCAAGATTCAGGGTCAGGCGAGCAGTACTTC. V and J are TRBV4-1 and TRBJ2-7; D might be TRBD1 (5 bases). This CDR3 is built from 14 residues. Germline CDR1 reads MGHRA; CDR2 reads YSYEKL. The V and J ends lost 0 bases and 6 bases respectively, with 12 bases between them.

This clone was recorded a few times. The sample holds other DNA sequences that translate to the same CDR3. This chain uses TRBV30 with TRBJ2-7; possibly TRBD2 for D (5 bases). The V end was cut by 3 bases, the J end by 6 bases, with 12 bases between. CDR3 size: 12 residues. Germline V CDR1 and CDR2: GTSNPN, SVGIG (reference sequence). The CDR3 protein is CAWRAGRGEQYF. The CDR3 DNA sequence: TGTGCCTGGAGGGCGGGCCGGGGCGAGCAGTACTTC.

This clone was recorded once. CDR3 DNA: TGTGCCAGCAGCTTCGGGGACAAGGGTAACTACGAGCAGTACTTC. This codes for CASSFGDKGNYEQYF. The J gene is TRBJ2-7, the V gene TRBV5-4, with TRBD1 as a possible D gene (6 bases). The germline V gene encodes CDR1 SGHNT and CDR2 YYREEE (reference sequence). The CDR3 covers 15 residues. V lost 2 bases, J lost 3 bases, and 15 bases lay in between.

The rearrangement links TRBV19 to TRBJ1-2; weak D call: TRBD1 (5 bases). The CDR3 runs 14 residues. Germline CDR1 is LNHDA and CDR2 is SQIVND (reference sequence). V was clipped by 3 bases and J by 2 bases, with 10 bases between them. CDR3: CASSMQGRNYGYTF. CDR3 DNA: TGTGCCAGTAGTATGCAGGGACGGAACTATGGCTACACCTTC.

This clone was observed at least ten times. Other DNA sequences in the same sample also yield this CDR3. This chain links TRBV30 with TRBJ1-2, with D tentatively TRBD1 (5 bases). Trimming shortened V by 3 bases and J by 8 bases, and 16 bases separated the two germline ends. The CDR3 has 13 residues. Per the germline V gene, CDR1 is GTSNPN and CDR2 is SVGIG (reference sequence). CDR3 coding DNA: TGTGCCTGGAGCCGGGACCGCCCTCGGGGCTACACCTTC. The encoded protein is CAWSRDRPRGYTF. Supplemented by reference TRBV30 and TRBJ1-2, the full variable domain reads SQTIHQWPATLVQPVGSPLSLECTVEGTSNPNLYWYRQAAGRGLQLLFYSVGIGQISSEVPQNLSASRPQDRQFILSSKKLLLSDSGFYLCAWSRDRPRGYTFGSGTRLTVV.

The chain joins TRBV28 to TRBJ2-5, with 13 positions matching TRBD2. With 6 bases clipped from V and 2 bases from J, the junction kept 9 bases outside the gene matches. Germline CDR1 is MDHEN and CDR2 is SYDVKM. The CDR3 is 17 amino acids. DNA for the CDR3: TGTGCCAGCAGCGCAACCTTGGGACTAGCGGGACAAGAGACCCAGTACTTC. It translates to CASSATLGLAGQETQYF.

The chain recombines TRBV28 with TRBJ1-2; 7 bases fit TRBD1. CDR3 length: 12 residues. CDR1 is MDHEN, CDR2 SYDVKM, per germline. J was trimmed by 6 bases and V by 4 bases; bases with no gene match: 2. The CDR3 DNA reads as TGTGCCAGCAGTTACAGGGGTAATGGCTACACCTTC. Encoded protein: CASSYRGNGYTF.

The J gene is TRBJ2-5, the V gene TRBV5-1; 11 bases are shared with TRBD1. The V gene's germline CDR1 is SGHRS and CDR2 YFSETQ. After removal of 4 bases from V and 4 bases from J, the junction contained 6 bases not matched to a gene. CDR3 length: 15 residues. In nucleotides, the CDR3 is TGCGCCAGCAGCATGGGACAGGGGGTTGGAGAGACCCAGTACTTC. The encoded protein is CASSMGQGVGETQYF.

V and J are TRBV5-1 and TRBJ1-3; 7 bases map to TRBD1. J was trimmed by 4 bases and V by 4 bases; bases with no gene match: 8. Germline V CDR1 and CDR2: SGHRS, YFSETQ. This CDR3 comprises 15 residues. Here the CDR3 reads CASSPEGAAGNTIYF. CDR3 DNA: TGCGCCAGCAGCCCCGAGGGGGCGGCAGGAAACACCATATATTTT.

This chain connects TRBV5-6 to TRBJ2-3, with 7 bases identical to TRBD1. Germline CDR1 is SGHDT and CDR2 is YYEEEE. The V and J ends lost 4 bases and 4 bases, in that order; junction bases with no gene match: 12. This CDR3 region has 16 residues. The CDR3 protein is CASSTDRVLLPDTQYF. The CDR3 DNA sequence: TGTGCCAGCAGCACCGACAGGGTTTTACTACCAGATACGCAGTATTTT.

This rearrangement joins TRBV7-2 to TRBJ1-1; D call uncertain. Trimming cost V 6 bases and J 7 bases, with 18 bases left between them. The germline V gene has CDR1 SGHTA and CDR2 FQGNSA. The CDR3 is made up of 14 amino acids. The CDR3 spells CASRYAGGIFEAFF. CDR3 nucleotide sequence: TGTGCCAGCAGGTACGCAGGTGGCATATTTGAAGCTTTCTTT.

Regarding this clone: A much larger clone sits a single nucleotide away, making a read error possible. J is TRBJ2-7 and V is TRBV15; D call uncertain. CDR3 length: 13 residues. V was clipped by 5 bases and J by 6 bases, with 14 bases between them. Per the germline V gene, CDR1 is LNHNV and CDR2 is YYDKDF (reference sequence). This chain's CDR3 is CATSDGEACEQYF. Here the CDR3 DNA reads TGTGCCACCAGCGACGGTGAAGCCTGCGAGCAGTACTTC.

The chain employs TRBV6-1 and TRBJ1-5, with D perhaps TRBD1 (6 bases). The CDR3 covers 15 residues. The V gene's germline CDR1 is MNHNS and CDR2 SASEGT. V was pared by 8 bases and J by 4 bases, with 18 bases between. The CDR3 DNA is TGTGCCAGCTGGAAGGGGGGAGGGACAAATCAGCCCCAGCATTTT. As protein: CASWKGGGTNQPQHF.

The rearrangement uses TRBV7-2 and TRBJ1-2, with 9 bases fitting TRBD1. V lost 4 bases to trimming and J lost 5 bases; unmatched junction nucleotides: 5. Germline assignment: CDR1 SGHTA and CDR2 FQGNSA. The CDR3 is 14 amino acids. CDR3 in amino acids: CASSSPTGGYGYTF. In nucleotides, the CDR3 is TGTGCCAGCAGCTCCCCGACAGGGGGATATGGCTACACCTTC.

V is TRBV12-2 and J is TRBJ1-2. TRBV12-2 is labeled a pseudogene. The CDR3 loop spans 16 amino acids. In DNA form, the CDR3 reads TGTGCAAGTCGCTTAGTCTCAAGACCCCGGGGCTATGGCTACACCTTC. Encoded protein: CASRLVSRPRGYGYTF.

The rearrangement joins TRBV6-6 to TRBJ1-5; the D is unclear. This CDR3 spans 16 amino acids. In germline, CDR1 is MNHNY, CDR2 SVGAGI (reference sequence). V was cut by 2 bases and J by 3 bases, with 14 bases left in between. The CDR3 spells CASSYRQARDNQPQHF. DNA for the CDR3: TGTGCCAGCAGTTACCGCCAGGCTCGTGACAATCAGCCCCAGCATTTT.

V usage is TRBV6-1 and J usage is TRBJ2-5; no reliable D call. V lost 6 bases and J lost 4, with 3 bases in between. This CDR3 has 10 residues. The germline V gene encodes CDR1 MNHNS and CDR2 SASEGT. CDR3 in amino acids: CASRAETQYF. The CDR3 DNA reads as TGTGCCAGCAGGGCAGAGACCCAGTACTTC.

Comment on this clone: Other nucleotide sequences from this sample produce the same CDR3. V usage is TRBV5-1 and J usage is TRBJ1-1; unclear D gene. Germline-derived CDR1 and CDR2 are SGHRS and YFSETQ. V dropped 0 bases and J dropped 8 bases, with 11 bases sitting between them. This CDR3 is 13 amino acids long. In DNA, the CDR3 is TGCGCCAGCAGCTTGGTCGGGGAGACCGAAGCTTTCTTT. Translated: CASSLVGETEAFF. The full variable domain, rest sourced from reference TRBV5-1 and TRBJ1-1, is KAGVTQTPRYLIKTRGQQVTLSCSPISGHRSVSWYQQTPGQGLQFLFEYFSETQRNKGNFPGRFSGRQFSNSRSEMNVSTLELGDSALYLCASSLVGETEAFFGQGTRLTVV.

This chain joins TRBV7-8 and TRBJ1-2; 7 nucleotides match TRBD1. The CDR3 has 13 residues. Trimming cost V 5 bases and J 3 bases; bases outside gene matches: 3. Germline assignment: CDR1 SGHVS and CDR2 FQNEAQ. The DNA for the CDR3 is TGTGCCAGCAGCATGACAGGGTACTATGGCTACACCTTC. Protein: CASSMTGYYGYTF.